This T cell receptor beta chain was retrieved from a study of blood T cells in healthy people across ages (dated by TCRdb to 2013 to 2016). For the wider study: In model experiments, template switching captured roughly one uniquely barcoded TCR beta cDNA molecule for every two T cells. The donors were divided into four age groups: young (average around 17 years), middle-aged (around 37), aged (roughly 60) and long-lived (about 80). For two donors (one aged 18 to 30 and one aged 80 or older), the study analyzed two additional independent replicas of 1 million unique cDNA reads from the same blood draw. Using deep sequencing normalized with unique cDNA molecular identifiers, the study measured how TCR beta repertoire diversity changes with age.

Points the paper makes about the study in general: Compared with the aged group, the long-lived group had more naive CD4+ T cells, fewer expanded clones and increased TCR diversity, a pattern suggesting age selection. Observed TCR beta diversity correlated strongly with the percentage of naive T cells measured by flow cytometry. Estimates of total diversity based on one million sequenced T cells were regarded as lower bounds and as underestimates. Because donor CMV infection status was unknown, age-related changes in expanded clonotypes were potentially confounded. Bulk unsorted PBMC profiling prevented conclusive comparison of naive and antigen-experienced compartments. Observed TCR beta diversity per million T cells fell roughly linearly with age, and a significant reduction was already apparent by age around 44.

At the junction V is shortened by 5 bases and J by 4 bases; bases outside the gene matches: 5. CDR1 is given as MNHEY and CDR2 as SMNVEV, both from the germline V gene (reference sequence). The CDR3 spans 14 residues, from the cysteine through the phenylalanine. Left in the record is the CDR3 DNA by itself, 42 bases read in frame from the first base. Systemically healthy Caucasian individuals from Russia, some 36 in total and aged roughly 6 to 100 years, were included as donors. Ten milliliters of peripheral blood were drawn from each donor into EDTA-treated Vacutainer tubes. Ficoll-Paque density-gradient centrifugation was used to isolate PBMCs, with at least 7 million per sample. Total RNA was extracted from PBMCs with Trizol reagent, with at least 5 micrograms obtained per sample. Naive CD45RAhigh/CD27high T cell percentages were measured by flow cytometry on a PBMC aliquot from every donor. About this clonotype itself: No cognate antigen has been identified for it. Base qualities are not provided; no much larger clone lies one nucleotide away.

Library preparation was by 5' RACE. The data were produced on an Illumina HiSeq 2500. A second PCR of about 7 to 12 cycles was run with a J-beta primer mix and a sample-barcoded 5' primer. A template-switch 5' adaptor carrying 12 random nucleotides introduced a unique molecular identifier onto each TCR beta cDNA molecule. At least 2.5 million CDR3-containing paired-end reads were obtained from each sample. First-strand cDNA was synthesized from all RNA with the Mint cDNA synthesis kit, primed by a TRBC-specific oligonucleotide. Following uracil-DNA glycosylase treatment, a first 18-cycle PCR with universal primers M1SS and BC2_uni_R was performed on all cDNA. The source study handled its data this way. For normalization, 1 million high-quality reads, each with a distinct molecular identifier, were randomly selected from each sample. Instead of being binned into consensus sequences, reads with shared molecular identifiers were discarded. MiTCR, run with a Q25 quality threshold and the strictest error-elimination algorithm, handled CDR3 identification, clonotype clustering and error correction. A nonparametric unseen species model with Euler transformation was used to estimate lower-bound total TCR beta diversity. Through fastp at Q25 and MiXCR, TCRdb rebuilt clones from the public reads, retaining in-frame beta chains. Each entry merges the rows of one CDR3 protein and shows their most common DNA and genes. In this record, the V and J calls reflect TCRdb's handling and not the investigators' own analysis. In this sample the table shows around 990,000 distinct CDR3 sequences, approximately 26% of which occur a single time. The biggest ten clones account for approximately 0.7% of the sample.

The same specimen was also included in a second study, on T cells of mothers and their children. The other study reports the following: The donors were nine systemically healthy Caucasian individuals, made up of three mothers and their six children. cDNA synthesis consumed the entire amount of extracted RNA, loaded at approximately 1.6 ug RNA in each 15 ul reaction. In the second PCR, the M1S primer added sample barcodes and 2-4 random nucleotides. Over 8 million TCR beta CDR3 reads were obtained for each mother, and approximately 2.9 million reads were obtained for each child. In both related and unrelated pairs, thymic selection shapes the output of TCR recombination in a similar way, with inherited differences having only a minor effect. Normalized repertoire overlap in related mother-child pairs was always slightly higher than in unrelated mother-child pairs, but the difference was never significant. With a sensitivity of approximately 96 clones per million clonotypes, no persistent microchimeric T cell clones were detected. In the study, deep NGS was used to compare the TCR beta repertoires of mothers and children, and features distinguishing related mother-child pairs from unrelated individuals were sought. Mothers averaged roughly 40 +/- 4 years of age and children averaged roughly 11 +/- 4 years. After adapter ligation was performed with NEBNext reagents, the libraries were sequenced on an Illumina HiSeq 2000 with 100+100 nt paired-end reads. To prevent cross-contamination, the mother and child libraries were prepared a month apart and were sequenced in separate runs. For each donor, between about 450,000 and 2,300,000 distinct TCR beta clonotypes were identified. Naive TCR beta clonotypes were estimated from low-frequency clonotypes matched to each donor's FACS-determined naive share, without sorting.

Sequenced sample: blood. This clonotype originated in a girl between 2 and 10 years old in good health. The chain is assembled from TRBV27 and TRBJ1-1, with 9 bases aligning to TRBD1. The nucleotide sequence reads TGTGCCAGCAGTCTACAGGGGGCGGTCACTGAAGCTTTCTTT. This yields the protein CASSLQGAVTEAFF.